A selection of T cell receptor beta chains follows, all from one sample in a study of technical replicates of blood from a few donors. Repertoires were generated with immunoSEQ multiplex PCR, while TCRdb's copy carries only in-frame clones and drops some. Among 66,000 or so clones listed, around 97% were seen once. Specimen: T cells isolated from PBMCs. These receptors all come from a human donor in good health. Each CDR3 is given with its conserved first and last residue. The D gene is left open where the match is weak. The size field is filled for only some rows; it gives once, few, many or a size class.

J,D,size,V,DNA,CDR3
TRBJ2-1,TRBD2,-,TRBV11-2,TGTGCCAGCAGCTTAGGACTAGCGGGTAACATCTACAATGAGCAGTTCTTC,CASSLGLAGNIYNEQFF
TRBJ2-7,TRBD1,-,TRBV9,TGTGCCAGCAGCGCCCGTAGGGACAGGGTAAACGAGCAGTACTTC,CASSARRDRVNEQYF
TRBJ1-4,-,-,TRBV6-1,TGTGCCAGCAGACAGAAACCTGATGGGGAAAAACTGTTTTTT,CASRQKPDGEKLFF
TRBJ2-7,-,-,TRBV6-5,TGTGCCAGCAGTTACGACACCTACGAGCAGTACTTC,CASSYDTYEQYF
TRBJ2-7,-,-,TRBV27,TGTGCCAGCAGTTATGACAGTGCCTACGAGCAGTACTTC,CASSYDSAYEQYF
TRBJ2-1,TRBD1,once,TRBV7-9,TGTGCCAGCAGTCTAGCGGACAGGGGGCTTGTAAATGAGCAGTTCTTC,CASSLADRGLVNEQFF
TRBJ2-7,TRBD1,-,TRBV27,TGTGCCAGCAGTTTATCCCCCCACAGGGGCCACGAGCAGTACTTC,CASSLSPHRGHEQYF
TRBJ2-3,-,-,TRBV27,TGTGCCAGCAGCTTAAGGGCCAGGGGCACAGATACGCAGTATTTT,CASSLRARGTDTQYF
TRBJ2-7,-,-,TRBV30,TGTGCCTGGAGTTCCCAGGGCTACGAGCAGTACTTC,CAWSSQGYEQYF
TRBJ1-1,TRBD1,few,TRBV30,TGTGCCTGGAGTACATTGGCAGGGGGAAAAAAGGCTGGAGCTTTCTTT,CAWSTLAGGKKAGAFF
TRBJ2-1,-,-,TRBV15,TGTGCCATCAGGACTACCTACAATGAGCAGTTCTTC,CAIRTTYNEQFF
TRBJ2-4,-,-,TRBV11-3,TGTGCCAGCAGCTTTCTGAGGGCCAAAAACATTCAGTACTTC,CASSFLRAKNIQYF
TRBJ2-7,-,-,TRBV7-8,TGTGCCCGCAGCTTTTCGTCCTACGAGCAGTACTTC,CARSFSSYEQYF
TRBJ1-1,-,-,TRBV28,TGTGCCAGCGCCAATACCGGGACAACGACGCTGAACACTGAAGCTTTCTTT,CASANTGTTTLNTEAFF
TRBJ2-2,TRBD2,-,TRBV19,TGTGCCAGTAGGGTTGCGGGGGGATTGAACACCGGGGAGCTGTTTTTT,CASRVAGGLNTGELFF
TRBJ1-1,-,-,TRBV19,TGTGCCAGTAGAAGCAGGGTGGTGGGCACTGAAGCTTTCTTT,CASRSRVVGTEAFF
TRBJ2-5,TRBD2,-,TRBV2,TGTGCCAGCAGTGACGGGCTAGCGGGAGATAGGGAGACCCAGTACTTC,CASSDGLAGDRETQYF
TRBJ1-6,TRBD1,-,TRBV27,TGTGCCAGCAGTTTTAGGTTCCGGGACAGCTATAATTCACCCCTCCACTTT,CASSFRFRDSYNSPLHF
TRBJ1-5,-,once,TRBV12-5,TGTGCTAGTGGTTTGGCCGAAGGACTGGGGAATAGCAATCAGCCCCAGCATTTT,CASGLAEGLGNSNQPQHF
TRBJ1-5,-,-,TRBV4-1,TGCGCCAGCAGCCAAGGTTGGCGGCCAGATGTTGTCGATCAGCCCCAGCATTTT,CASSQGWRPDVVDQPQHF
TRBJ2-1,-,once,TRBV25-1,TGTGCCAGCAGTGAATACTTCTCGGGGTATGAGCAGTTCTTC,CASSEYFSGYEQFF
TRBJ2-1,-,-,TRBV2,TGTGCCAGCAGAGAGACAGATGGGTCCTACAATGAGCAGTTCTTC,CASRETDGSYNEQFF
TRBJ2-1,-,-,TRBV11-3,TGTGCCAGCAGCTGGGACTTCGCCCTCTCGGCTGAGCAGTTCTTC,CASSWDFALSAEQFF
TRBJ1-4,-,-,TRBV6-1,TGTGCCAGCAGTGCCTACAGTGCAACTAATGAAAAACTGTTTTTT,CASSAYSATNEKLFF
TRBJ1-2,-,-,TRBV9,TGTGCCAGCAGCGACGACAGCTATGGCTACACCTTC,CASSDDSYGYTF
TRBJ2-7,TRBD2,-,TRBV4-1,TGCGCCAGCAGCCCCAGAGCGGGGGGGGCCTACGAGCAGTACTTC,CASSPRAGGAYEQYF
TRBJ1-3,-,-,TRBV11-2,TGTGCCAGCAGCTTAGGTCGCAGGGCCATCGGAAACACCATATATTTT,CASSLGRRAIGNTIYF
TRBJ1-3,TRBD1,-,TRBV7-7,TGTGCTAGCAGCTTAGCAGGGGGCCTCTCTGGAAACACCATATATTTT,CASSLAGGLSGNTIYF
TRBJ1-4,-,-,TRBV30,TGTGCCTGGAGTCGTCGGGTGACTAATGAAAAACTGTTTTTT,CAWSRRVTNEKLFF
TRBJ1-2,TRBD1,-,TRBV6-1,TGTGCCAGCAGTCTTGGACAGGGAGCCTACTATGGCTACACCTTC,CASSLGQGAYYGYTF
TRBJ1-5,TRBD1,-,TRBV6-1,TGTGCCAGCAGTGAATCCGGGACAGGCTATCAGCCCCAGCATTTT,CASSESGTGYQPQHF
TRBJ2-1,-,-,TRBV7-6,TGTGCCAGCAGCTTTAGCGGCAATGAGCAGTTCTTC,CASSFSGNEQFF
TRBJ2-5,-,-,TRBV5-1,TGCGCCAGCAGCTTGGCAAGAGAAGAGACCCAGTACTTC,CASSLAREETQYF
TRBJ1-5,-,-,TRBV7-9,TGTGCCAGCAGCCCTTCAGGGGCTTACAATCAGCCCCAGCATTTT,CASSPSGAYNQPQHF
TRBJ1-3,TRBD1,-,TRBV7-9,TGTGCCAGCAGCCCAGCGAAGGACAGGGCGGGAAACACCATATATTTT,CASSPAKDRAGNTIYF
TRBJ2-2,-,-,TRBV5-6,TGTGCCAGCAGCCTTACCTTAGGGGTCACCGGGGAGCTGTTTTTT,CASSLTLGVTGELFF
TRBJ2-1,TRBD2,once,TRBV5-5,TGTGCCAGCAGCTTGGTTGCGGGGGAGGGTGAGCAGTTCTTC,CASSLVAGEGEQFF
TRBJ1-4,-,-,TRBV27,TGTGCCAGCAGTTTCCGGGAGGCCTCAACTAATGAAAAACTGTTTTTT,CASSFREASTNEKLFF
TRBJ2-1,-,once,TRBV19,TGTGCCAGTAGTATAGCCCATGATGAGCAGTTCTTC,CASSIAHDEQFF
TRBJ1-1,TRBD1,-,TRBV6-4,TGTGCCAGCAGACCCGACAGGGTCGCCACTGAAGCTTTCTTT,CASRPDRVATEAFF
TRBJ1-2,TRBD1,-,TRBV7-6,TGTGCCAGCAGCTCACTTAGGCGGACAGGGGCCCAAGCTAACTATGGCTACACCTTC,CASSSLRRTGAQANYGYTF
TRBJ1-5,-,-,TRBV19,TGTGCCAGTAGGGGGGCAGTTAGCAATCAGCCCCAGCATTTT,CASRGAVSNQPQHF
TRBJ2-7,-,-,TRBV5-4,TGTGCCAGCAGCTTACCGGGAACATTGGGCGAGCAGTACTTC,CASSLPGTLGEQYF
TRBJ2-1,-,once,TRBV20-1,TGCAGTGCTAGGGACAGTGATGAGCAGTTCTTC,CSARDSDEQFF
TRBJ2-3,-,once,TRBV7-2,TGTGCCAGCAGCTTAGTGGGCCTAACCACAGATACGCAGTATTTT,CASSLVGLTTDTQYF
TRBJ1-1,-,-,TRBV6-5,TGTGCCAGCAGTTACTCGAGGGACACTGAAGCTTTCTTT,CASSYSRDTEAFF